This is a list of T cell receptor beta chains from one sample in a study of beta chain features in type 1 diabetes. The repertoire was sequenced with immunoSEQ multiplex PCR; TCRdb's copy has only in-frame clones and lacks some. The sample includes about 250,000 clones, about a tenth of them seen just once. The sequencing sample was made of naive CD4+ T cells from blood. The receptors shown here come from a man between 25 and 39 years old with type 1 diabetes. CDR3s include the opening cysteine and the closing phenylalanine or tryptophan. Fields, in order: D gene, J gene, clone size, V gene, CDR3 DNA, CDR3 protein. The D gene is left open where the match is weak. Size tells how often a clone was seen (once, few, many) or the class of an expanded clone, and some rows leave it out.

D gene: NA
J gene: TRBJ1-4
clone size: few
V gene: TRBV18
CDR3 DNA: TGTGCCAGCTCACCACTGACGGGGGATGAAAAACTGTTTTTT
CDR3 protein: CASSPLTGDEKLFF

D gene: NA
J gene: TRBJ1-4
clone size: few
V gene: TRBV2
CDR3 DNA: TGTGCCAGCTCTAACAGCCCCCCGAATGAAAAACTGTTTTTT
CDR3 protein: CASSNSPPNEKLFF

D gene: NA
J gene: TRBJ1-4
clone size: NA
V gene: TRBV30
CDR3 DNA: TGTGCCTGGAGTGGCGGGGTATTAGAAAAACTGTTTTTT
CDR3 protein: CAWSGGVLEKLFF

D gene: NA
J gene: TRBJ1-3
clone size: few
V gene: TRBV6-5
CDR3 DNA: TGTGCCAGCAGTTACTCGACATCCACCACCATATATTTT
CDR3 protein: CASSYSTSTTIYF

D gene: TRBD1
J gene: TRBJ1-1
clone size: few
V gene: TRBV5-1
CDR3 DNA: TGCGCCAGCAGCTCGGGACAGCCGAACACTGAAGCTTTCTTT
CDR3 protein: CASSSGQPNTEAFF

D gene: NA
J gene: TRBJ1-2
clone size: NA
V gene: TRBV30
CDR3 DNA: TGTGCCTGGTCGCGCGACTATGGCTACACCTTC
CDR3 protein: CAWSRDYGYTF

D gene: NA
J gene: TRBJ2-7
clone size: few
V gene: TRBV6-1
CDR3 DNA: TGTGCCAGCAGTCCACACTACGAGCAGTACTTC
CDR3 protein: CASSPHYEQYF

D gene: NA
J gene: TRBJ2-1
clone size: NA
V gene: TRBV7-9
CDR3 DNA: TGTGCCAGCAGCTTGGGGGCCCGAGCACCCTACAATGAGCAGTTCTTC
CDR3 protein: CASSLGARAPYNEQFF

D gene: TRBD2
J gene: TRBJ2-1
clone size: few
V gene: TRBV7-9
CDR3 DNA: TGTGCCAGCAGGCGGGGGGGGAGCTCCTACAATGAGCAGTTCTTC
CDR3 protein: CASRRGGSSYNEQFF

D gene: TRBD1
J gene: TRBJ2-1
clone size: NA
V gene: TRBV6-5
CDR3 DNA: TGTGCCAGCAGCCCGGGACAGGGTTACAATGAGCAGTTCTTC
CDR3 protein: CASSPGQGYNEQFF

D gene: TRBD1
J gene: TRBJ2-1
clone size: once
V gene: TRBV7-6
CDR3 DNA: TGTGCCAGCAGCATGTGGGACAGCTACAATGAGCAGTTCTTC
CDR3 protein: CASSMWDSYNEQFF

D gene: TRBD2
J gene: TRBJ2-1
clone size: few
V gene: TRBV28
CDR3 DNA: TGTGCCAGCAAGAGGCTAGCGGGGCCCGCGGGGAATGAGCAGTTCTTC
CDR3 protein: CASKRLAGPAGNEQFF

D gene: NA
J gene: TRBJ1-6
clone size: few
V gene: TRBV30
CDR3 DNA: TGTGCCGGTGGGACTTCCAGCTCCTATAATTCACCCCTCCACTTT
CDR3 protein: CAGGTSSSYNSPLHF

D gene: NA
J gene: TRBJ1-2
clone size: NA
V gene: TRBV5-6
CDR3 DNA: TGTGCCAGCAGCTTGGATACTAACTATGGCTACACCTTC
CDR3 protein: CASSLDTNYGYTF

D gene: NA
J gene: TRBJ2-5
clone size: few
V gene: TRBV7-6
CDR3 DNA: TGTGCCAGCAGCTTAGCGGGGAGCGAGGCCGGGACCCAGTACTTC
CDR3 protein: CASSLAGSEAGTQYF

D gene: TRBD2
J gene: TRBJ2-1
clone size: few
V gene: TRBV7-9
CDR3 DNA: TGTGCCAGCAGCCAACGACTAGCGGGGCGGACAAAGAACTACAATGAGCAGTTCTTC
CDR3 protein: CASSQRLAGRTKNYNEQFF

D gene: NA
J gene: TRBJ1-5
clone size: NA
V gene: TRBV19
CDR3 DNA: TGTGCCAGTAGTCAAGGATGGGAGCAGCCCCAGCATTTT
CDR3 protein: CASSQGWEQPQHF

D gene: TRBD2
J gene: TRBJ2-2
clone size: NA
V gene: TRBV9
CDR3 DNA: TGTGCCAGCAGCGCCGGCCGCGGGAGAACCGGGGAGCTGTTTTTT
CDR3 protein: CASSAGRGRTGELFF

D gene: NA
J gene: TRBJ1-6
clone size: few
V gene: TRBV9
CDR3 DNA: TGTGCCAGCAGGGAGGGGGGGGACGGTTCATCACCCCTCCACTTT
CDR3 protein: CASREGGDGSSPLHF

D gene: NA
J gene: TRBJ1-5
clone size: few
V gene: TRBV7-8
CDR3 DNA: TGTGCCAGCAGCTTAGGCGGCAGGGATAGCAATCAGCCCCAGCATTTT
CDR3 protein: CASSLGGRDSNQPQHF

D gene: NA
J gene: TRBJ1-6
clone size: few
V gene: TRBV21-1
CDR3 DNA: TGTGCCAGCAGCACGGGGAACCGTGGGGATGCCCTCCACTTT
CDR3 protein: CASSTGNRGDALHF

D gene: TRBD1
J gene: TRBJ1-1
clone size: few
V gene: TRBV7-9
CDR3 DNA: TGTGCCAGCAGCCTCCAGGGGGGAGTGAGCACTGAAGCTTTCTTT
CDR3 protein: CASSLQGGVSTEAFF

D gene: TRBD1
J gene: TRBJ1-1
clone size: few
V gene: TRBV18
CDR3 DNA: TGTGCCAGCTCACCAGAAGGGACAGGGGGCCTGGCTTTCTTT
CDR3 protein: CASSPEGTGGLAFF

D gene: TRBD1
J gene: TRBJ1-1
clone size: few
V gene: TRBV18
CDR3 DNA: TGTGCCAGCTCACCCCGGACAGGGACGAACACTGAAGCTTTCTTT
CDR3 protein: CASSPRTGTNTEAFF

D gene: TRBD2
J gene: TRBJ2-1
clone size: few
V gene: TRBV9
CDR3 DNA: TGTGCCAGCAGCCCGCCCCTCTGGCGGGGGGACCGGTTGAACAATGAGCAGTTCTTC
CDR3 protein: CASSPPLWRGDRLNNEQFF

D gene: NA
J gene: TRBJ1-2
clone size: few
V gene: TRBV4-3
CDR3 DNA: TGCGCCAGCAGCCAAACGGGGGGCGGCTATGGCTACACCTTC
CDR3 protein: CASSQTGGGYGYTF

D gene: TRBD2
J gene: TRBJ2-3
clone size: few
V gene: TRBV7-2
CDR3 DNA: TGTGCCAGCAGCTTAGGCGGGGGAGGAGATACGCAGTATTTT
CDR3 protein: CASSLGGGGDTQYF

D gene: NA
J gene: TRBJ2-6
clone size: few
V gene: TRBV5-1
CDR3 DNA: TGCGCCAGCAGCTTAGGAACAGGGCGTGGAGGGGCCAACGTCCTGACTTTC
CDR3 protein: CASSLGTGRGGANVLTF

D gene: TRBD2
J gene: TRBJ2-3
clone size: few
V gene: TRBV19
CDR3 DNA: TGTGCCAGTACCGCCGGACTAGCGGGAGCCACAGATACGCAGTATTTT
CDR3 protein: CASTAGLAGATDTQYF

D gene: TRBD1
J gene: TRBJ1-6
clone size: NA
V gene: TRBV6-5
CDR3 DNA: TGTGCCAGCAGTCCCGGGACAGGGCTTTCACCCCTCCACTTT
CDR3 protein: CASSPGTGLSPLHF

D gene: NA
J gene: TRBJ1-4
clone size: few
V gene: TRBV6-1
CDR3 DNA: TGTGCCAGCAGTATGGACAGCAGGGATGAAAAACTGTTTTTT
CDR3 protein: CASSMDSRDEKLFF

D gene: NA
J gene: TRBJ2-2
clone size: NA
V gene: TRBV7-2
CDR3 DNA: TGTGCCAGCAGCTTAGAGGGGGGGCGCGGCACCGGGGAGCTGTTTTTT
CDR3 protein: CASSLEGGRGTGELFF

D gene: NA
J gene: TRBJ2-5
clone size: NA
V gene: TRBV15
CDR3 DNA: TGTGCCACCAGCAGAGGGCGCGGGGAGACCCAGTACTTC
CDR3 protein: CATSRGRGETQYF